Listed here are 30 T cell receptor beta chains from one sample, sequenced in a study of blood T cells in healthy people across ages (dated by TCRdb to about 2015). The library was produced with 5' RACE. The reads were generated on an Illumina HiSeq 2500. A second PCR of 7 to 11 cycles was performed with a sample-barcoded 5' primer and a J-beta primer mix. The public sequencing data were trimmed at Q25 with fastp and processed into clonotypes with MiXCR by TCRdb, which kept only in-frame beta chains. When rows share a CDR3 protein, they turn into one entry using the most common DNA and genes. The sample profile shows 760,000 or so distinct CDR3 sequences; 25% of them were found once. Roughly a tenth of the sample is taken by the ten largest. The sample was also reused in another study, on T cells of mothers and their children.

The specimen was blood. The receptors stem from a boy aged 5 to 17 in good health.

V and J are TRBV27 and TRBJ2-7; 10 nucleotides line up with TRBD2. This CDR3 is 16 amino acids long. Germline assignment: CDR1 MNHEY and CDR2 SMNVEV (reference sequence). With V trimmed by 4 bases and J by 5 bases, 11 bases remained unmatched. The CDR3 nucleotides are TGTGCCAGCAGTTCCTCGGGCCTAGCGGGAGTGGACGAGCAGTACTTC. Its translation: CASSSSGLAGVDEQYF.

The gene calls are TRBV9 and TRBJ2-1, with 9 positions matching TRBD2. The germline gives CDR1 SGDLS, CDR2 YYNGEE. V was clipped by 0 bases and J by 3 bases; unmatched bases: 10. The CDR3 is made up of 18 amino acids. CDR3: CASSVATYSGSFYNEQFF. The CDR3 bases are TGTGCCAGCAGCGTAGCCACCTATAGCGGGAGTTTCTACAATGAGCAGTTCTTC.

J is TRBJ1-3 and V is TRBV7-9, with D perhaps TRBD1 (5 bases). CDR1 is SEHNR and CDR2 is FQNEAQ in the germline V gene (reference sequence). The CDR3 consists of 14 residues. The V end lost 4 bases, the J end lost 0 bases, and 7 bases lay between the germline ends. CDR3 sequence (DNA): TGTGCCAGCAGCTACGGGACCTCTGGAAACACCATATATTTT. This encodes CASSYGTSGNTIYF. The whole variable domain, remainder taken from reference TRBV7-9 and TRBJ1-3, is DTGVSQNPRHKITKRGQNVTFRCDPISEHNRLYWYRQTLGQGPEFLTYFQNEAQLEKSRLLSDRFSAERPKGSFSTLEIQRTEQGDSAMYLCASSYGTSGNTIYFGEGSWLTVV.

This clonotype was seen a handful of times. The rearrangement links TRBV7-9 to TRBJ2-3; no firm D call. The germline V gene encodes CDR1 SEHNR and CDR2 FQNEAQ (reference sequence). V lost 4 bases and J 8 bases, leaving 10 bases between the germline ends. CDR3 length: 12 amino acids. The CDR3 region is CASSSPGGTQYF. DNA for the CDR3: TGTGCCAGCAGCTCTCCCGGCGGTACGCAGTATTTT. Filled out from reference TRBV7-9 and TRBJ2-3, the complete variable domain reads DTGVSQNPRHKITKRGQNVTFRCDPISEHNRLYWYRQTLGQGPEFLTYFQNEAQLEKSRLLSDRFSAERPKGSFSTLEIQRTEQGDSAMYLCASSSPGGTQYFGPGTRLTVL.

This clonotype showed up just a few times. The V gene is TRBV28, the J gene TRBJ2-1, with TRBD2 matching over 8 bases. The junction had 4 bases not matched to a gene; V was cut back by 4 bases and J by 8 bases. The CDR3 length is 13 residues. Germline V gene sequence: CDR1 MDHEN, CDR2 SYDVKM. The CDR3 loop reads CASSYGRGDEQFF. CDR3 nucleotide sequence: TGTGCCAGCAGTTACGGGAGGGGGGATGAGCAGTTCTTC.

The rearrangement uses TRBV7-9 and TRBJ1-2, with unresolved D. CDR3 length: 15 residues. Trimming removed 5 bases at V and 3 bases at J, with 16 bases between. Germline loops: CDR1 SEHNR, CDR2 FQNEAQ (reference sequence). The CDR3 here is CASSSPHTGYYGYTF. In nucleotides, the CDR3 is TGTGCCAGCAGCAGTCCTCATACGGGTTACTATGGCTACACCTTC.

The chain couples TRBV19 to TRBJ1-2, with a weak D call TRBD1 (6 bases). The germline gives CDR1 LNHDA, CDR2 SQIVND (reference sequence). CDR3 length: 15 amino acids. Trimming removed 3 bases at V and 4 bases at J, with 15 bases between. Here the CDR3 DNA reads TGTGCCAGTAGTATCCGGATGGTGGACAGCTATGGCTACACCTTC. Protein product: CASSIRMVDSYGYTF.

This sequence joins TRBV5-6 and TRBJ2-7, with TRBD2 matching 7 bases. The trim removed 4 bases at V and 4 bases at J, leaving 8 bases unmatched. Germline V gene sequence: CDR1 SGHDT, CDR2 YYEEEE. The CDR3 extends over 14 amino acids. This CDR3 is CASSTGWGGYEQYF. The CDR3 DNA is TGTGCCAGCAGCACCGGATGGGGGGGGTACGAGCAGTACTTC.

The rearrangement links TRBV4-3 to TRBJ2-2; maybe TRBD2 (6 bases). Trimming stripped 0 bases from V and 5 bases from J, with 10 bases between. The CDR3 length is 15 residues. Germline assignment: CDR1 LGHNA and CDR2 YSLEER. The CDR3 DNA sequence: TGCGCCAGCAGCCAAGAACCCGGGACTACCGGGGAGCTGTTTTTT. Translating it yields CASSQEPGTTGELFF.

The V and J genes are TRBV3-1 and TRBJ1-3; D remains unclear. The V and J ends lost 0 bases and 8 bases respectively, with 5 bases between them. The CDR3 runs 12 residues. CDR1 LGHDT and CDR2 YNNKEL come from the germline V gene (reference sequence). The CDR3 here is CASSQEGYTIYF. Here the CDR3 DNA reads TGTGCCAGCAGCCAAGAAGGGTACACCATATATTTT.

The chain joins TRBV7-2 to TRBJ2-5; D is unclear. The CDR3 is 13 amino acids. Trimming left V 5 bases short and J 5 bases short, with 12 bases between. CDR1 SGHTA and CDR2 FQGNSA come from the germline V gene. The CDR3: CASSGSWLETQYF. CDR3 nucleotides: TGTGCCAGCAGCGGAAGTTGGCTGGAGACCCAGTACTTC.

This clonotype was found a few times. The chain is built from TRBV29-1 and TRBJ2-1; 9 nucleotides line up with TRBD2. The junction had 8 bases not matched to a gene; V was cut back by 1 base and J by 10 bases. The CDR3 extends over 14 amino acids. The germline V gene encodes CDR1 SQVTM and CDR2 ANQGSEA. The CDR3, as DNA: TGCAGCGTTGAAGGACTAGCGGCATCACGAGAGCAGTTCTTC. This codes for CSVEGLAASREQFF.

The rearrangement joins TRBV5-1 to TRBJ2-2; D is uncertain. V was cut by 4 bases and J by 2 bases, with 12 bases left in between. In germline, CDR1 is SGHRS, CDR2 YFSETQ. The CDR3 runs to 15 residues. CDR3 DNA sequence: TGCGCCAGCAGCACCGACGGAAGTAACACCGGGGAGCTGTTTTTT. Translating gives CASSTDGSNTGELFF.

The chain carries TRBV28 and TRBJ2-5; perhaps TRBD2 as D (7 bases). The CDR3 totals 16 residues. The V end lost 2 bases, the J end lost 1 base, and 14 bases lay between the germline ends. CDR1 and CDR2 (germline): MDHEN, SYDVKM. The CDR3 DNA reads as TGTGCCAGCAGTTTAGTCCTCGGGGGGCCCCAAGAGACCCAGTACTTC. Translating gives CASSLVLGGPQETQYF.

The CDR3: CSVESDSAYEQYF. The CDR3 nucleotides are TGCAGCGTTGAAAGTGACTCAGCCTACGAGCAGTACTTC. V is TRBV29-1 and J is TRBJ2-7; no firm D call. The CDR3 runs 13 residues. Per germline, CDR1 SQVTM and CDR2 ANQGSEA. Trimming took 2 bases from V and 2 from J, leaving 10 bases between them.

The chain carries TRBV4-1 and TRBJ2-1; 9 positions match TRBD1. The J call is doubtful: the DNA matches TRBJ2-7 better. CDR1 and CDR2 (germline): MGHRA, YSYEKL. The CDR3 has 15 residues. In nucleotides, the CDR3 is TGCGCCAGCAGCCAATTGGGGACAGGGCATTACGAGCAGTACTTC. This encodes CASSQLGTGHYEQYF.

This chain joins TRBV29-1 and TRBJ2-5, with D perhaps matching TRBD2 (5 bases). The DNA end favors TRBJ2-1, so the J call may be wrong. Germline CDR1 is SQVTM and CDR2 is ANQGSEA. The CDR3 covers 15 residues. The CDR3 nucleotides are TGCAGCGTTGAACGAGGGCTTCTGACGGTCAATGAGCAGTTCTTC. Translation gives CSVERGLLTVNEQFF.

The chain carries TRBV4-2 and TRBJ2-2, with 7 bases lining up with TRBD2. Germline V gene sequence: CDR1 LGHNA, CDR2 YNFKEQ. This CDR3 has 17 residues. V shed 0 bases and J 7 bases; nucleotides not matched to a gene: 11. The DNA for the CDR3 is TGTGCCAGCAGCCAAGATTCGTGGACTAGAAGGAACGGGGAGCTGTTTTTT. This encodes CASSQDSWTRRNGELFF.

The rearrangement links TRBV21-1 to TRBJ2-1. TRBV21-1 is a pseudogene segment. The CDR3 runs 17 residues. CDR3 nucleotide sequence: TGTGCCAGCAGCAAAGATAAAAGGTGCGGCAGCTACAATGAGCAGTTCTTC. It specifies CASSKDKRCGSYNEQFF.

The CDR3, as DNA: TGTGCCAGCAGCCCGATGGGGTTATCGTACGAGCAGTACTTC. Translation gives CASSPMGLSYEQYF. J is TRBJ2-7 and V is TRBV7-9; D uncertain. This CDR3 region has 14 residues. Germline CDR1 reads SEHNR; CDR2 reads FQNEAQ (reference sequence). The V end was cut by 5 bases, the J end by 4 bases, with 15 bases between.

This clonotype was seen more than once but under ten times. This chain links TRBV10-1 with TRBJ2-2, with TRBD1 matching over 8 bases. Trimming cost V 5 bases and J 2 bases; bases outside gene matches: 4. The germline V gene has CDR1 WNHNN and CDR2 SYGVQD (reference sequence). The CDR3 sequence is 15 residues long. CDR3 residues: CASSPGGPNTGELFF. CDR3 DNA: TGCGCCAGCAGTCCAGGGGGCCCTAACACCGGGGAGCTGTTTTTT.

This chain links TRBV9 with TRBJ2-3, with TRBD2 matching 10 bases. With 4 bases clipped from V and 3 bases from J, the junction kept 8 bases outside the gene matches. CDR3 length: 16 amino acids. Germline CDR1 reads SGDLS; CDR2 reads YYNGEE. The CDR3 DNA sequence: TGTGCCAGCAGCCGAGCGGGGGGGGGATTTACAGATACGCAGTATTTT. It specifies CASSRAGGGFTDTQYF.

The chain links TRBV6-5 to TRBJ1-5; 7 bases fit TRBD1. The CDR3 consists of 15 residues. Germline lookup yields CDR1 MNHEY and CDR2 SVGAGI. The V gene end was trimmed by 6 bases and the J gene end by 4 bases; junction bases not matched to a gene: 9. The CDR3 is CASSPVYRGNQPQHF. For the CDR3, the DNA is TGTGCCAGCAGCCCCGTTTACAGGGGTAATCAGCCCCAGCATTTT.

This chain joins TRBV9 and TRBJ1-4; 7 nucleotides match TRBD1. The CDR3 has 15 residues. Germline assignment: CDR1 SGDLS and CDR2 YYNGEE. Trimming at V came to 3 bases and at J to 3 bases, leaving 5 bases not matched to a gene. CDR3 DNA: TGTGCCAGCAGCGCAACCGACAGGGCTAATGAAAAACTGTTTTTT. Its protein product is CASSATDRANEKLFF.

This clonotype came up a few times. J is TRBJ1-1 and V is TRBV20-1; D uncertain. The CDR3 contains 13 residues. Deletions cut 6 bases from V and 6 bases from J, with 17 bases between. CDR1 and CDR2 from the germline V gene are DFQATT and SNEGSKA (reference sequence). The CDR3 here is CSAYSGDRAEAFF. The CDR3 DNA is TGCAGTGCATATAGCGGGGATCGGGCTGAAGCTTTCTTT.

This chain uses TRBV12-3 or TRBV12-4 with TRBJ2-2, with TRBD2 as a possible D gene (7 bases). This CDR3 spans 18 amino acids. The V end was cut by 8 bases, the J end by 0 bases, with 22 bases between. DNA of the CDR3: TGTGCCAGCCAACCAGGAGGCGGGGGCGATCCGAACACCGGGGAGCTGTTTTTT. Its protein is CASQPGGGGDPNTGELFF.

This chain links TRBV10-3 with TRBJ2-5, with 8 bases matching TRBD2. This CDR3 spans 15 amino acids. Germline V lookup: CDR1 ENHRY, CDR2 SYGVKD. The trim removed 10 bases at V and 3 bases at J, leaving 13 bases unmatched. The CDR3 DNA reads as TGTGCCACAACGGGCCGACGGGAGGGAGAAGAGACCCAGTACTTC. Translating it yields CATTGRREGEETQYF.

The chain links TRBV7-9 to TRBJ2-5; no clear D gene. The end of the DNA is better explained by TRBJ2-7, so the J call may be wrong. This CDR3 is 15 amino acids long. CDR1 is SEHNR, CDR2 FQNEAQ, per germline (reference sequence). CDR3 nucleotides: TGTGCCAGCAGCTCCCGTAAACTTTCAATCTACGAGCAGTACTTC. It codes for CASSSRKLSIYEQYF.

The rearrangement links TRBV10-3 to TRBJ2-3, with 12 bases matching TRBD2. The CDR3 is 16 residues long. The V gene end was trimmed by 6 bases and the J gene end by 3 bases; junction bases not matched to a gene: 7. Germline V gene lookup returns CDR1 ENHRY and CDR2 SYGVKD. CDR3 in amino acids: CAIRNEGLAGTDTQYF. The CDR3, as DNA: TGTGCCATCAGAAACGAAGGACTAGCGGGGACAGATACGCAGTATTTT.

The chain employs TRBV20-1 and TRBJ2-7; 14 nucleotides line up with TRBD2. CDR3 length: 17 amino acids. V was clipped by 5 bases and J by 2 bases; unmatched bases: 11. Germline loops: CDR1 DFQATT, CDR2 SNEGSKA (reference sequence). The CDR3 DNA follows: TGCAGTGCTTATCACCCCGGACTAGCGGGGGGAACCTACGAGCAGTACTTC. This sequence encodes CSAYHPGLAGGTYEQYF.